Described below is a single TCR beta chain sequence and its context. Its antigen is not yet known. Base qualities are not recorded, but no much larger clone differs from it by a single base. This sample stems from a study of control samples from healthy donors and cancer patients (dated by TCRdb to 2020 to 2021). To prepare the library, the immunoSEQ multiplex PCR assay was applied. The clones in this table, taken by TCRdb from immuneACCESS, are in-frame only. Not every clone is retained; where verified, under half of the shortfall comes from an unresolved V gene, and the cause of the rest is unknown. The sample table records about 83,000 clones; 90% to 95% of these occur just once. Approximately 14% of the sample is held by the ten biggest clonotypes. Sequences were obtained from blood. The source of this sequence is a man in his thirties or forties in good health.

At the DNA level, the sequence is TGTGCCAGTAGTCCGGCGGACGGGACGGGAGATTCACCCCTCCACTTT. Its coded protein is CASSPADGTGDSPLHF. The chain uses TRBV19 and TRBJ1-6, with a weak D call of TRBD1 (5 bases match). The CDR3 measures 16 amino acids from cysteine to phenylalanine. The read is trimmed to its CDR3 DNA, 48 bases read in frame from base 1. The germline V gene (reference sequence) provides CDR1 LNHDA and CDR2 SQIVND. V loses 5 bases, J loses 8 bases, and the germline ends lie 19 bases apart. Outside the CDR3, residues come from the reference TRBV19 and TRBJ1-6 proteins, so the full variable domain is: DGGITQSPKYLFRKEGQNVTLSCEQNLNHDAMYWYRQDPGQGLRLIYYSQIVNDFQKGDIAEGYSVSREKKESFPLTVTSAQKNPTAFYLCASSPADGTGDSPLHFGNGTRLTVT.